This T cell receptor (beta chain) was obtained from a study of shared clonotypes between healthy human individuals. Of note for this clone: Its target is not known.

The authors split each subset's genomic DNA evenly across several immunoSEQ plates. Using immunoSEQ multiplex PCR, the repertoire was profiled, and TCRdb retains in-frame clones only, with some absent. The table records roughly 1,500,000 clones, 98% of them present only once. Investigators divided CD4+ cells into CD45RA+ naive and CD45RA-negative memory subsets. The study, taken as a whole, reports: Sharing across four donors was highest in naive CD4 (roughly 5%) and lowest in memory CD8 (about 0.4%).

CDR3 length: 13 residues. Looked up from germline, CDR1 is SGHRS and CDR2 is YFSETQ. V lost 0 bases and J 2 bases, leaving 4 bases between the germline ends. The chain is built from TRBV5-1 and TRBJ2-3; D is undetermined. What was sequenced was naive CD4+ T cells sorted from blood. The sample's subset: CD45RA+ positively selected. This receptor was obtained from a man in his thirties or forties in good health. The CDR3 region is CASSLAPTDTQYF. DNA for the CDR3: TGCGCCAGCAGCTTGGCTCCCACAGATACGCAGTATTTT.